Only one count was recorded for the clone carrying this TCR beta chain. The data originate from a study of blood T cell repertoires in COVID-19. Study summary: Samples representing acute and convalescent COVID-19 were sourced from the United States, Italy and Spain.

Original handling: Reference gene primer amplification yielded estimated nucleated cell counts. Profiling relied on immunoSEQ multiplex PCR, and the TCRdb table lists in-frame clones only, not all of them. V and J calls and clone size follow that table, whereas D and trimming were derived from the DNA. The sample lists 150,000 to 170,000 clones, about four fifths occurring once. The receptor was isolated from a woman in her fifties or sixties with acute or convalescent COVID-19. Sequenced sample: peripheral blood.

CDR3 DNA: TGTGCCAGCAGCTTAGTTGGGGAGAACATTCAGTACTTC. It is translated as CASSLVGENIQYF. V gene TRBV7-3 combines with J gene TRBJ2-4; possible D gene TRBD2, 5 bases. The germline CDR1 and CDR2 sequences are SGHTA and FQGTGA. The CDR3 is 13 amino acids. The germline V and J ends were trimmed by 2 bases and 7 bases, with 9 bases remaining between them.